The present T cell receptor beta chain was sequenced within a study of blood T cell repertoires in COVID-19. Looking at the study overall: The study drew acute and convalescent COVID-19 samples from the United States, Italy and Spain.

Germline lookup yields CDR1 SGHNT and CDR2 YYREEE (reference sequence). Between the trimmed V and J ends, which lost 5 bases and 0 bases, there was a span of 9 bases. The CDR3 runs to 14 residues. Produced via immunoSEQ multiplex PCR; TCRdb's table is partial and in-frame only. Of approximately 110,000 clones detected, roughly 80% appear once; the ten largest clones hold roughly 9.4%. The V call is TRBV5-4, the J call TRBJ1-3, with D maybe TRBD1 (5 bases). This TCR derives from a woman aged 70 to 79 with acute or convalescent COVID-19. Sequences were obtained from peripheral blood. DNA for the CDR3: TGTGCCAGCAGTTCGACAGTCTCTGGAAACACCATATATTTT. This sequence encodes CASSSTVSGNTIYF.